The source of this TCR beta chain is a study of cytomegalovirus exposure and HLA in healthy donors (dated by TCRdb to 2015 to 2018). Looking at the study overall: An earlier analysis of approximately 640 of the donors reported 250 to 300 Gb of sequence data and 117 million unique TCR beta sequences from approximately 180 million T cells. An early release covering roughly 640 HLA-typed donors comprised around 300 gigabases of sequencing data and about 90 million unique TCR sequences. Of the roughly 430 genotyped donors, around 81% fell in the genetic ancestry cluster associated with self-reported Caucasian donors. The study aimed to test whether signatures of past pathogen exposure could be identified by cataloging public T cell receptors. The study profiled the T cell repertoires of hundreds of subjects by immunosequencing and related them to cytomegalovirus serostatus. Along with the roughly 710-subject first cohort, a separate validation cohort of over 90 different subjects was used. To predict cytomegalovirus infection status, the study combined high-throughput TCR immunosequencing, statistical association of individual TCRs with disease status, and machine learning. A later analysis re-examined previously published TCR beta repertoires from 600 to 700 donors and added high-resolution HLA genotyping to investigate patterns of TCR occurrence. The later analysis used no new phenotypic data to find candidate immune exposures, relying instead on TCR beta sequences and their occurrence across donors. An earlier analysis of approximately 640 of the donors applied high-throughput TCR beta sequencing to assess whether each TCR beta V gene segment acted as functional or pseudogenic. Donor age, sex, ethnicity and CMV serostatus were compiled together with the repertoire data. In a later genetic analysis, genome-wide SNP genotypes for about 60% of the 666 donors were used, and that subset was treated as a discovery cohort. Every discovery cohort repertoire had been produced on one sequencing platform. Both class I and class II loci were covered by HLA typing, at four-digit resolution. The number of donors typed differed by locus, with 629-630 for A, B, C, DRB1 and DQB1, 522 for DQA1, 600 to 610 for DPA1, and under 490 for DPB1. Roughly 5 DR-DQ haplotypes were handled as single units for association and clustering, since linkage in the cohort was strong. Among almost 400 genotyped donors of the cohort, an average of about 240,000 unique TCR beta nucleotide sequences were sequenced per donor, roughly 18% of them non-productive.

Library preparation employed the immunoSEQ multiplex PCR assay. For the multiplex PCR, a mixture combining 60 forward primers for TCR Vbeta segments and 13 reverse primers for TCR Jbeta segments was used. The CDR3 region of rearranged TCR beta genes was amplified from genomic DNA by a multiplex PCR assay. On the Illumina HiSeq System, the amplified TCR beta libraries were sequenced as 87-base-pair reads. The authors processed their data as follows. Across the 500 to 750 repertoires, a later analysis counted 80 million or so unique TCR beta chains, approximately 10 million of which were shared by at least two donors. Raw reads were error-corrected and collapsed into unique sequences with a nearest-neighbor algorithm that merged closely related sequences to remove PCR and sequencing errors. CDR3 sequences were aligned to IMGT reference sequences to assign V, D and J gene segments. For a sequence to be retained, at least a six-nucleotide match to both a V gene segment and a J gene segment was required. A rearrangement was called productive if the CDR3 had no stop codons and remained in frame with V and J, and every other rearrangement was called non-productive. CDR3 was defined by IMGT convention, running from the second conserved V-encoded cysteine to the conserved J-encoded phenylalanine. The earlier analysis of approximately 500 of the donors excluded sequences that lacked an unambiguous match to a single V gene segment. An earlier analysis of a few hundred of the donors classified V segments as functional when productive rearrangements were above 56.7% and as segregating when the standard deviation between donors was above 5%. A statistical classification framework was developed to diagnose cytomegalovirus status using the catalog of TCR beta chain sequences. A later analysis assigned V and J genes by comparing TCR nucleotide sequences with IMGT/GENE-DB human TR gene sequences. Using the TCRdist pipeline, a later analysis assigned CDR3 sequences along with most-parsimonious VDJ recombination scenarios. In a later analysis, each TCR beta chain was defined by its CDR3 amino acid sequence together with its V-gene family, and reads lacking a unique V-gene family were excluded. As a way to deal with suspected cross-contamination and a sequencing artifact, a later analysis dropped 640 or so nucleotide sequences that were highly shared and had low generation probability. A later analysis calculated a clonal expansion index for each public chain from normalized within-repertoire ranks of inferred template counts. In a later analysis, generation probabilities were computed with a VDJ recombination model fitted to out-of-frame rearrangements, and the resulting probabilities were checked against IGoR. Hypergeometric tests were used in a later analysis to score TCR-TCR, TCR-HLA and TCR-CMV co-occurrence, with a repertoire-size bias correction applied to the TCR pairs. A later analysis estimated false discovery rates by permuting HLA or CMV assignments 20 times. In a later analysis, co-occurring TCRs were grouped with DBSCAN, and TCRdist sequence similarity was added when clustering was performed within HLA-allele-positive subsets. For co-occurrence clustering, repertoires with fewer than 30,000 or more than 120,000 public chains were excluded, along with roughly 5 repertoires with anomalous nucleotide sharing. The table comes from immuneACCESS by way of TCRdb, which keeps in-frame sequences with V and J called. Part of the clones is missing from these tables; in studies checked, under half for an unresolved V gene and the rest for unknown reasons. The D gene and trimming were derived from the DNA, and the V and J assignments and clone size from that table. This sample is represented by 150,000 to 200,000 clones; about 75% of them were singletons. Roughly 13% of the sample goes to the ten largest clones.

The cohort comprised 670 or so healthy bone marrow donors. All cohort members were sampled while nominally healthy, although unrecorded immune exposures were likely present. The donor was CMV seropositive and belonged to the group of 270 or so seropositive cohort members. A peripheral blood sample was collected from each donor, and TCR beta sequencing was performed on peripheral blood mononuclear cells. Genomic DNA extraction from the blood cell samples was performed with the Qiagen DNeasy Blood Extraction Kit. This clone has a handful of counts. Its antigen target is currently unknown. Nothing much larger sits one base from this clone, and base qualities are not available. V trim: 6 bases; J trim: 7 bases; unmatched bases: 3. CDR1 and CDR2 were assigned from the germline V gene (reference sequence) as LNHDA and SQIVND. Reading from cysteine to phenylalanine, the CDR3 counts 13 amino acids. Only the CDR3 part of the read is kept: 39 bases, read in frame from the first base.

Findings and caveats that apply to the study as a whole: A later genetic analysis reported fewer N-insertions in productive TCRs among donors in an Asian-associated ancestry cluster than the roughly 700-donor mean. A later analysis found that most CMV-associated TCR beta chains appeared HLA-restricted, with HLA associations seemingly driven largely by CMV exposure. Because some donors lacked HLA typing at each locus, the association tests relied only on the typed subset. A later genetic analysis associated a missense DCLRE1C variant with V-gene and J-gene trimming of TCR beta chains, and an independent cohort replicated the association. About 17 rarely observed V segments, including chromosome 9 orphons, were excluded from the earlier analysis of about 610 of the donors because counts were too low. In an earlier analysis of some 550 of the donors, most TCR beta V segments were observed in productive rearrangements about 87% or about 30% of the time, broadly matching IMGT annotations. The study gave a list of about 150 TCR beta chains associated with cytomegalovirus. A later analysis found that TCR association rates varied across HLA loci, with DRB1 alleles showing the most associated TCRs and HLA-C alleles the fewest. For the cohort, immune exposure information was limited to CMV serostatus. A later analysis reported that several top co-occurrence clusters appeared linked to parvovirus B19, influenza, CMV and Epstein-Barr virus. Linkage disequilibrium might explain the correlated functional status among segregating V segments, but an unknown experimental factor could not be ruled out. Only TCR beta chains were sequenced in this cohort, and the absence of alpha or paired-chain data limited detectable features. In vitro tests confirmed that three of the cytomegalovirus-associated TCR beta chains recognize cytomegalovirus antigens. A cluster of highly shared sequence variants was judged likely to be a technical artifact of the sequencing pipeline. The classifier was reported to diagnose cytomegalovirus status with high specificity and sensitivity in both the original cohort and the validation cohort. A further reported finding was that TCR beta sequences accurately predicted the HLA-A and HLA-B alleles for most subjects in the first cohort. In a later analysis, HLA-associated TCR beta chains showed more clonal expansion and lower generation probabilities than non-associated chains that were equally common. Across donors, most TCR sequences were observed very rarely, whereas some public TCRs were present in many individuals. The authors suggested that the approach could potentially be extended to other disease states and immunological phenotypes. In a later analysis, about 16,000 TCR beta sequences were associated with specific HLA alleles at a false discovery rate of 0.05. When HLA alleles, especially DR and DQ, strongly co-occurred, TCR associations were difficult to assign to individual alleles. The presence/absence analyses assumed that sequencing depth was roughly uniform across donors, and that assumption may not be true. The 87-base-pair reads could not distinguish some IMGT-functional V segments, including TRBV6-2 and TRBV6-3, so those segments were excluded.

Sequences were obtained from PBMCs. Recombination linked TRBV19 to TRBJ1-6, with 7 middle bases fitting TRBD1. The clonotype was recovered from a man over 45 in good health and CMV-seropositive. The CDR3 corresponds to CASRGTVNSPLHF. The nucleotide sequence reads TGTGCCAGTAGAGGGACAGTCAATTCACCCCTCCACTTT.